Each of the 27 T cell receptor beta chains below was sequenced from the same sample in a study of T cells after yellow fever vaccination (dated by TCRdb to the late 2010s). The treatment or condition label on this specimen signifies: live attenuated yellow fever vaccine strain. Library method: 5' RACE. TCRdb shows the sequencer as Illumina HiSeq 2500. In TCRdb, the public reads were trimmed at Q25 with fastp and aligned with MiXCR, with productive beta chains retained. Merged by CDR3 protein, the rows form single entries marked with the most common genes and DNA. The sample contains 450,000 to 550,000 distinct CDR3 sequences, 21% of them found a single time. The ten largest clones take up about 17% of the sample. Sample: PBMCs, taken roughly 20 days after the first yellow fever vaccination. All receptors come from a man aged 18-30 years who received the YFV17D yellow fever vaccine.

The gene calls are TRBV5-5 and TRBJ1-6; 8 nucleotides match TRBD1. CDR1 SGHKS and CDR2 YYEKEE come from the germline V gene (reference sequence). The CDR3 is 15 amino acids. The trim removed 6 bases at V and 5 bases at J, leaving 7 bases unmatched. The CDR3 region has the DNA TGTGCCAGCATCCCCCGACAGGGGAATAATTCACCCCTCCACTTT. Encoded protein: CASIPRQGNNSPLHF.

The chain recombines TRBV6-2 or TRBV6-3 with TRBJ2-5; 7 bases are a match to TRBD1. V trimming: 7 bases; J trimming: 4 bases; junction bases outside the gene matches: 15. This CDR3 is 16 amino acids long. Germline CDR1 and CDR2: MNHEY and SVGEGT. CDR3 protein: CASTLRDRTPRETQYF. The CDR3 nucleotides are TGTGCCAGCACTCTCCGGGACAGAACTCCCCGAGAGACCCAGTACTTC.

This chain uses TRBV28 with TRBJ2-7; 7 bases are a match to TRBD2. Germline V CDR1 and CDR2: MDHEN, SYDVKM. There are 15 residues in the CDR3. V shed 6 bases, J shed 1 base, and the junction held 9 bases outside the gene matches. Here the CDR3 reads CASSSSGGGSYEQYV. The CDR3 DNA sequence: TGTGCCAGCAGCTCGTCGGGGGGAGGGTCCTACGAGCAGTACGTC.

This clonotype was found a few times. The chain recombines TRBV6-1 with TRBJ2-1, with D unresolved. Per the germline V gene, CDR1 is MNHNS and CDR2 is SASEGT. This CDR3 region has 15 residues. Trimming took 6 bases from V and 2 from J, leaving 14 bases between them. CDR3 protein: CASRDVAVAYNEQFF. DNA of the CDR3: TGTGCCAGCAGGGACGTGGCTGTCGCCTACAATGAGCAGTTCTTC.

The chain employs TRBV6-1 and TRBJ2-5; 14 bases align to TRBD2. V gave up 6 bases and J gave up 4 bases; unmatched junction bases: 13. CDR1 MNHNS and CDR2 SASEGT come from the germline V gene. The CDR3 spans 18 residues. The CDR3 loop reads CASRDGLAGGRLGETQYF. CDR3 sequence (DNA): TGTGCCAGCAGAGATGGACTAGCGGGGGGCCGGTTAGGAGAGACCCAGTACTTC.

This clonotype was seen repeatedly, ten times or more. The chain's CDR3 is CASSIGLGRSYNEQFF. The CDR3 bases are TGTGCCAGTAGTATCGGACTAGGACGCTCCTACAATGAGCAGTTCTTC. This chain links TRBV19 with TRBJ2-1; 7 bases are a match to TRBD2. The germline gives CDR1 LNHDA, CDR2 SQIVND (reference sequence). The trim removed 3 bases at V and 0 bases at J, leaving 5 bases unmatched. The CDR3 sequence is 16 residues long. The full variable domain, rest sourced from reference TRBV19 and TRBJ2-1, is DGGITQSPKYLFRKEGQNVTLSCEQNLNHDAMYWYRQDPGQGLRLIYYSQIVNDFQKGDIAEGYSVSREKKESFPLTVTSAQKNPTAFYLCASSIGLGRSYNEQFFGPGTRLTVL.

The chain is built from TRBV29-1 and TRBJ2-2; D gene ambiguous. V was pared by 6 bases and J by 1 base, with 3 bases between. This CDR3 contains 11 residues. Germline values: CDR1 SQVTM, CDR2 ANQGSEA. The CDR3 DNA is TGCAGCGTGAAGAACACCGGGGAGCTGTTTTTT. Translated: CSVKNTGELFF.

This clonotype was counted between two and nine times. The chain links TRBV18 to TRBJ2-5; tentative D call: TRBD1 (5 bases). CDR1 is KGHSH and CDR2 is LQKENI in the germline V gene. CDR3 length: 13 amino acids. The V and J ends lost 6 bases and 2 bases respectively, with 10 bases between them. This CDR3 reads CASSQDIQETQYF. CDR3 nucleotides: TGTGCCAGCTCCCAGGACATTCAAGAGACCCAGTACTTC.

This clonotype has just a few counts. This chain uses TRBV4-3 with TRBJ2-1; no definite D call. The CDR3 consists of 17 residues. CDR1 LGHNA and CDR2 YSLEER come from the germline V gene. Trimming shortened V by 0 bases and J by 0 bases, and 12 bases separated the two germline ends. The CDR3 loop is CASSQDQARSSYNEQFF. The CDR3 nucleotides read TGCGCCAGCAGCCAAGATCAAGCGAGGAGCTCCTACAATGAGCAGTTCTTC.

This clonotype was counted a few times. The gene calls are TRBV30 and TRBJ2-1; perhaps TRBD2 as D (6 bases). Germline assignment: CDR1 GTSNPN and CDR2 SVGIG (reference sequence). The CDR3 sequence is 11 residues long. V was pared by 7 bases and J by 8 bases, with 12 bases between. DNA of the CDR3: TGTGCCTCCCGGCGGGGCCATGAGCAGTTCTTC. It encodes CASRRGHEQFF. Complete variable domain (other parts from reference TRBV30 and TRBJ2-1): SQTIHQWPATLVQPVGSPLSLECTVEGTSNPNLYWYRQAAGRGLQLLFYSVGIGQISSEVPQNLSASRPQDRQFILSSKKLLLSDSGFYLCASRRGHEQFFGPGTRLTVL.

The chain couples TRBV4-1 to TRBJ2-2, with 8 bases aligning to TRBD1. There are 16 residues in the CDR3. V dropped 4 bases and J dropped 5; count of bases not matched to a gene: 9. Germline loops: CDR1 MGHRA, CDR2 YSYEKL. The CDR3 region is CASSRPGQGGTGELFF. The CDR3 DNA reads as TGCGCCAGCAGCCGACCTGGACAGGGAGGAACCGGGGAGCTGTTTTTT.

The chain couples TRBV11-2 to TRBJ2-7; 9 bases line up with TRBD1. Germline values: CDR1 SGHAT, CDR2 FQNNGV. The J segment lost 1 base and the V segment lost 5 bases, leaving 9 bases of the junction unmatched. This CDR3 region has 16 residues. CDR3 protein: CASSQGSGTGSYEQYF. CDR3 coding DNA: TGTGCCAGCAGCCAGGGATCGGGGACAGGGTCCTACGAGCAGTACTTC.

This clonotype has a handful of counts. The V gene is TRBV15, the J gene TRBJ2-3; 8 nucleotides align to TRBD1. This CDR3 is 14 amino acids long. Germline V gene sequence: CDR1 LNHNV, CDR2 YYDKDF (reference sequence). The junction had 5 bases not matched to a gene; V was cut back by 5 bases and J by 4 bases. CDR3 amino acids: CATSWTGISDTQYF. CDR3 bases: TGTGCCACCAGCTGGACAGGGATATCAGATACGCAGTATTTT.

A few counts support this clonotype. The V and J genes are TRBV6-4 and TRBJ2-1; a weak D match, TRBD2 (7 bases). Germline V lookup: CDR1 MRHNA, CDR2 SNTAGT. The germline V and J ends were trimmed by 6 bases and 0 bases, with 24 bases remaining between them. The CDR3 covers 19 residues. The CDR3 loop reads CASRTESFSRGASYNEQFF. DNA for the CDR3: TGTGCCAGCAGGACCGAGTCCTTTTCTCGGGGGGCCTCCTACAATGAGCAGTTCTTC.

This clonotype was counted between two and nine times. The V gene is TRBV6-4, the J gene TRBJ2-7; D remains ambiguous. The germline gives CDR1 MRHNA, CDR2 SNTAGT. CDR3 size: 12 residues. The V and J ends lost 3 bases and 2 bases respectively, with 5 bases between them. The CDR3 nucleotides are TGTGCCAGCAGTGAGGGCACCTACGAGCAGTACGTC. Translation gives CASSEGTYEQYV.

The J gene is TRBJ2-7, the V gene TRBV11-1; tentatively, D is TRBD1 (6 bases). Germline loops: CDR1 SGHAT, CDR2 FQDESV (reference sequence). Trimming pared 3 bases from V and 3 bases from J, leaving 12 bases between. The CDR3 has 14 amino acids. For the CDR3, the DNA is TGTGCCAGCAGCTTTGCAGGGGCGCTCTACGAGCAGTACTTC. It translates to CASSFAGALYEQYF.

The CDR3 DNA follows: TGCGCCAGCAGCCAAGATTGGATCACCCAGCAACCCTACAATGAGCAGTTCTTC. This translates into CASSQDWITQQPYNEQFF. The rearrangement joins TRBV4-3 to TRBJ2-1, with unresolved D. The germline V gene encodes CDR1 LGHNA and CDR2 YSLEER. The CDR3 spans 18 residues. The germline V and J ends were trimmed by 0 bases and 2 bases, with 17 bases remaining between them.

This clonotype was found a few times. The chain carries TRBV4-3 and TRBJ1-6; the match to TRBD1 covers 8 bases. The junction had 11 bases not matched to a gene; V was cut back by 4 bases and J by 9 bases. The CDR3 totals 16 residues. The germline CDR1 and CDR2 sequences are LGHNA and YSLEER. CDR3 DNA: TGCGCCAGCAGCCCATCGCGGACAGGGCAAGGTTCACCCCTCCACTTT. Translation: CASSPSRTGQGSPLHF.

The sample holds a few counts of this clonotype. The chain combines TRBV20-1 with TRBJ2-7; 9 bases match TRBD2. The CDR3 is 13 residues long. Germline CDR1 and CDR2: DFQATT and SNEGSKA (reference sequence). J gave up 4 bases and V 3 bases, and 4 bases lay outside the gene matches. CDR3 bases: TGCAGTGCTAGTGCTAGCGGGACATACGAGCAGTACGTC. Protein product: CSASASGTYEQYV.

The CDR3 sequence is CASSLSSGVYNEQFF. The CDR3 region has the DNA TGTGCCAGCAGTTTAAGTAGCGGGGTCTACAATGAGCAGTTCTTC. V usage is TRBV12-3 or TRBV12-4 and J usage is TRBJ2-1, with TRBD2 identical over 8 bases. The CDR3 extends over 15 amino acids. J gave up 3 bases and V 2 bases, and 3 bases lay outside the gene matches.

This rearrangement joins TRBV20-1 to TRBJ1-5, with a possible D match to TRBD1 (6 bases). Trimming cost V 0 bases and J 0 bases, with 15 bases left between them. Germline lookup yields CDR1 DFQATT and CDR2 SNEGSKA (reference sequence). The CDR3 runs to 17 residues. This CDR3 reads CSARDTEGGFSNQPQHF. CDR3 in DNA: TGCAGTGCTAGAGATACGGAGGGGGGGTTTAGCAATCAGCCCCAGCATTTT.

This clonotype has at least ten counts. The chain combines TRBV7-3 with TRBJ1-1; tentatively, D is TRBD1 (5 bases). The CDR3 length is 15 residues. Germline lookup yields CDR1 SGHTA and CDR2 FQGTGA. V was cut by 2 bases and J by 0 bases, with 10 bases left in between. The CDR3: CASSLQGSMNTEAFF. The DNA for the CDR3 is TGTGCCAGCAGCTTACAGGGCAGCATGAACACTGAAGCTTTCTTT.

CDR3 DNA: TGTGCCAGCAGCGTACCACTGTTCTCTGGGGCCAACGTCCTGACTTTC. Amino acids: CASSVPLFSGANVLTF. V is TRBV11-1 and J is TRBJ2-6; D remains ambiguous. The CDR3 has 16 residues. Per germline, CDR1 SGHAT and CDR2 FQDESV (reference sequence). The V and J ends lost 5 bases and 0 bases respectively, with 11 bases between them.

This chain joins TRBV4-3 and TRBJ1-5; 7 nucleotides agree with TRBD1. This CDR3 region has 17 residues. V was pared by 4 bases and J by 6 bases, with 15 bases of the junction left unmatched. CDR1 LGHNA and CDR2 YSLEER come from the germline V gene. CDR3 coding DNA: TGCGCCAGCAGCCCAGGGGTCACAGGGGTATTAAGTCAGCCCCAGCATTTT. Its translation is CASSPGVTGVLSQPQHF.

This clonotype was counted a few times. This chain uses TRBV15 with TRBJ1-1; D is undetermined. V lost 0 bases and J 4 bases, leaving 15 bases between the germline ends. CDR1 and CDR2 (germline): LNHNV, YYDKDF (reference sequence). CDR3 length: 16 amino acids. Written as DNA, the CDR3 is TGTGCCACCAGCAGAGATAGAGGCAAGGATCGCACTGAAGCTTTCTTT. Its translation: CATSRDRGKDRTEAFF.

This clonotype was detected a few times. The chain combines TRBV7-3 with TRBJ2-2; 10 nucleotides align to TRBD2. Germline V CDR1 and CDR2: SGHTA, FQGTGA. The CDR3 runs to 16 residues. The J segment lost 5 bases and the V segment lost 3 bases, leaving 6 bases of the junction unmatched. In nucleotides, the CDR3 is TGTGCCAGCAGCTTTTTAGCGGGGGGCTGGACCGGGGAGCTGTTTTTT. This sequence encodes CASSFLAGGWTGELFF.

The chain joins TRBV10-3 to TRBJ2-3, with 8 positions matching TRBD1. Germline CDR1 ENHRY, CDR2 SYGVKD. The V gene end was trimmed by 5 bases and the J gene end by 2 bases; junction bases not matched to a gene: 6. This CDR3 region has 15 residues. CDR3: CAISPTGVLTDTQYF. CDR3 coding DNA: TGTGCCATCAGTCCGACAGGGGTACTCACAGATACGCAGTATTTT.